The 19 T cell receptor beta chains presented below share a single source sample, sequenced in a study of tumor and adjacent non-tumor tissue in lung cancer. The template was RNA from unsorted bulk tissue. TCRbeta libraries were built with three rounds of nested PCR, modified from ARM-PCR. TCRdb fed the multiplex PCR reads into MiXCR, producing one record per CDR3 protein. This sample yields 120,000 or so distinct CDR3 sequences, of which roughly 64% are seen a single time; roughly 12% belongs to the top ten. The sequencing sample was made of lung tumor tissue. These receptors all stem from a man aged 25 to 40 with non-small cell lung cancer.

V usage is TRBV11-2 and J usage is TRBJ2-5; D is perhaps TRBD2 (6 bases). This CDR3 is 14 amino acids long. Germline V gene data show CDR1 as SGHAT and CDR2 as FQNNGV. V dropped 3 bases and J dropped 14 bases, with 22 bases sitting between them. The CDR3 region has the DNA TGTGCCAGCAGCTTGGGTGGTAGCGGAGAGATCCACTACTTC. Its protein product is CASSLGGSGEIHYF.

In the case of this clonotype: A much larger clone is a single base away; this may be a read error. J is TRBJ1-2 and V is TRBV5-6; 9 bases fit TRBD1. Germline V gene sequence: CDR1 SGHDT, CDR2 YYEEEE. This CDR3 has 14 amino acids. CDR3 in amino acids: CTSSRGQGRSGYTF. The CDR3 region has the DNA TGTACCAGCAGCCGAGGACAGGGGCGTAGTGGCTACACCTTC.

This clonotype showed up many times. Germline is not matched at one junction end, which may reflect a read error. V usage is TRBV6-2 or TRBV6-3 and J usage is TRBJ1-5; a weak D match, TRBD1 (6 bases). This CDR3 has 15 amino acids. CDR1 MNHEY and CDR2 SVGEGT come from the germline V gene. DNA of the CDR3: TGTGCCTGCAGGGGACATCTTTATAGCAATCAGCCCCAGCATTTT. Encoded protein: CACRGHLYSNQPQHF.

Concerning this clonotype itself: The junction shows a germline mismatch at one end, possibly a read error. The J gene is TRBJ2-3, the V gene TRBV19; 10 nucleotides match TRBD2. The CDR3 runs 16 residues. Per the germline V gene, CDR1 is LNHDA and CDR2 is SQIVND (reference sequence). The CDR3 DNA reads TGTACCAGTAGTATTGGAGCGGGAGGGCCGACAGATACGCAGTATTTT. It yields the protein CTSSIGAGGPTDTQYF.

Remarks on this clonotype: A much bigger clone sits one base away, suggesting this may be a read error. The V and J genes are TRBV29-1 and TRBJ1-1; D is perhaps TRBD1 (6 bases). This CDR3 has 12 amino acids. V lost 4 bases and J 13 bases, leaving 19 bases between the germline ends. Per the germline V gene, CDR1 is SQVTM and CDR2 is ANQGSEA. DNA of the CDR3: TGCAGCGTTGGGTTCGGGGGGCGGCGAGTTTTCTTT. Translated: CSVGFGGRRVFF.

J is TRBJ1-1 and V is TRBV7-2; 7 bases agree with TRBD1. With 6 bases clipped from V and 4 bases from J, the junction kept 5 bases outside the gene matches. Looked up from germline, CDR1 is SGHTA and CDR2 is FQGNSA. This CDR3 spans 13 amino acids. CDR3 in amino acids: CASRPYRGTEAFF. The DNA for the CDR3 is TGTGCCAGCAGACCTTACAGGGGCACTGAAGCTTTCTTT.

This clonotype was recorded a few times. This chain joins TRBV19 and TRBJ1-2, with 8 bases identical to TRBD1. V shed 6 bases and J 8 bases; nucleotides not matched to a gene: 8. Germline V lookup: CDR1 LNHDA, CDR2 SQIVND (reference sequence). The CDR3 spans 13 residues. CDR3 nucleotide sequence: TGTGCCAGTAGCCCCCGGGACAGGTGGGGCTACACCTTC. As protein: CASSPRDRWGYTF.

Notes on this clonotype: This may stem from a read error, because a much larger clone lies one nucleotide away. V gene TRBV29-1 combines with J gene TRBJ2-5, with D perhaps assigned TRBD1 or TRBD2 (5 bases each). This CDR3 spans 14 amino acids. Germline assignment: CDR1 SQVTM and CDR2 ANQGSEA. V was trimmed by 5 bases and J by 7 bases, leaving 20 bases between them. CDR3 DNA sequence: TGCAGCGTTAAACCGCACGGGGTTAGGGGGACCCAGTACTTC. It encodes CSVKPHGVRGTQYF.

On this clonotype: Because it lacks the conserved phenylalanine or tryptophan at the end, this CDR3 is likely a read error. V and J are TRBV20-1 and TRBJ2-7, with TRBD1 as a possible D gene (6 bases). Trimming removed 7 bases from V and 5 bases from J, with 18 bases in between. This CDR3 comprises 13 residues. Germline V CDR1 and CDR2: DFQATT, SNEGSKA (reference sequence). This CDR3 is CSVSGQGMNEQYY. The CDR3 DNA reads as TGCAGTGTTTCTGGTCAGGGGATGAACGAGCAGTACTAC.

This clonotype was seen repeatedly, ten times or more. The chain recombines TRBV6-1 with TRBJ2-5; D is ambiguous. CDR1 and CDR2 from the germline V gene are MNHNS and SASEGT. The CDR3 contains 14 residues. Trimming removed 2 bases from V and 0 bases from J, with 7 bases in between. The CDR3 is CASSELGYQETQYF. Written as DNA, the CDR3 is TGTGCCAGCAGTGAACTAGGGTACCAAGAGACCCAGTACTTC.

This clonotype was found once. This likely comes from a read error, as the CDR3 has no conserved phenylalanine or tryptophan at its end. The CDR3 DNA follows: TGTGCCAGCAGCTTTGGAGGGGACACAGATACGCAGTATTAT. It specifies CASSFGGDTDTQYY. The rearrangement uses TRBV11-2 and TRBJ2-3, with D tentatively TRBD2 (6 bases). The CDR3 totals 14 residues. Trimming took off 3 bases at V and 2 bases at J, with 9 bases between the two ends. Germline V gene data show CDR1 as SGHAT and CDR2 as FQNNGV.

Notes on this clonotype: This may stem from a read error, because a much larger clone lies one nucleotide away. The genes are TRBV11-1 and TRBJ2-5; perhaps D is TRBD1 or TRBD2 (6 bases each). V lost 8 bases to trimming and J lost 7 bases, with 17 bases between them. The CDR3 is 13 residues long. Germline V gene lookup returns CDR1 SGHAT and CDR2 FQDESV (reference sequence). The CDR3 DNA follows: TGTGCCAGCGCAACGGGGAAGGGGGGGACCCAGTACTTC. The encoded protein is CASATGKGGTQYF.

This clonotype was observed once. Given a much more abundant clone one base away, this may be a read error. This chain joins TRBV20-1 and TRBJ1-6; possibly TRBD1 for D (5 bases). The length of the CDR3 is 14 residues. V was cut by 6 bases and J by 7 bases, with 16 bases left in between. The germline CDR1 and CDR2 sequences are DFQATT and SNEGSKA (reference sequence). Here the CDR3 DNA reads TGCAGTGCCGAGGACAAGGCGGAAAATTCACCCCTCCACTTT. As protein: CSAEDKAENSPLHF.

The chain carries TRBV6-5 and TRBJ2-1, with D possibly TRBD2 on 5 matching bases. The V gene lost 7 bases and the J gene lost 4 bases, with 14 bases spanning the gap. This CDR3 is 14 amino acids long. CDR1 is MNHEY, CDR2 SVGAGI, per germline. CDR3 nucleotide sequence: TGTGCCAGCACGTTGCTAGCTGGGTACAATGAGCAGTTCTTC. Translating gives CASTLLAGYNEQFF.

Turning to this clonotype: A junction end diverges from the germline sequence, so it may reflect a read error. The rearrangement links TRBV6-2 or TRBV6-3 to TRBJ2-1; TRBD1 or TRBD2 may be the D gene (5 bases each). The CDR3 covers 14 residues. Germline-derived CDR1 and CDR2 are MNHEY and SVGEGT. CDR3 residues: CASSPGRGYKEHFF. In DNA form, the CDR3 reads TGTGCCAGCAGTCCGGGACGGGGCTACAAAGAGCACTTCTTC.

A remark on this clonotype: A junction boundary mismatches the germline segment, possibly from a read error. The CDR3 sequence: CASSRDYNEQFF. CDR3 bases: TGTGCCAGCAGTCGGGACTACAACGAGCAGTTCTTC. This chain connects TRBV11-2 to TRBJ2-1; 7 positions match TRBD2. The germline V gene encodes CDR1 SGHAT and CDR2 FQNNGV. This CDR3 is built from 12 residues.

As concerns this clonotype: A much larger clonotype is one base distant, so this may be a read error. This chain joins TRBV7-9 and TRBJ1-1; D uncertain. The CDR3 totals 12 residues. The germline V and J ends were trimmed by 7 bases and 7 bases, with 13 bases remaining between them. Germline V gene sequence: CDR1 SEHNR, CDR2 FQNEAQ (reference sequence). The CDR3 spells CASNPISVEAFF. CDR3 bases: TGTGCCAGCAACCCCATTAGCGTTGAAGCTTTCTTT.

Concerning this clonotype itself: One end of the junction does not line up with germline, which may come from a read error. The rearrangement joins TRBV11-2 to TRBJ2-1, with 9 bases that match TRBD2. Germline assignment: CDR1 SGHAT and CDR2 FQNNGV. This CDR3 region has 15 residues. CDR3 sequence: CASSRQRGVWNEQSF. CDR3 bases: TGTGCCAGCAGCCGACAGCGGGGGGTATGGAATGAACAGTCCTTC.

Comments on this clonotype: Possible read error: a much larger clone is one base away. This chain joins TRBV29-1 and TRBJ1-2; D gene uncertain. The germline V gene has CDR1 SQVTM and CDR2 ANQGSEA. CDR3 length equals 13 residues. The CDR3 protein is CGALSGYPYGYTF. The CDR3 DNA reads as TGCGGCGCCCTCTCGGGGTACCCCTATGGCTACACCTTC. Filled out from reference TRBV29-1 and TRBJ1-2, the complete variable domain reads SAVISQKPSRDICQRGTSLTIQCQVDSQVTMMFWYRQQPGQSLTLIATANQGSEATYESGFVIDKFPISRPNLTFSTLTVSNMSPEDSSIYLCGALSGYPYGYTFGSGTRLTVV.